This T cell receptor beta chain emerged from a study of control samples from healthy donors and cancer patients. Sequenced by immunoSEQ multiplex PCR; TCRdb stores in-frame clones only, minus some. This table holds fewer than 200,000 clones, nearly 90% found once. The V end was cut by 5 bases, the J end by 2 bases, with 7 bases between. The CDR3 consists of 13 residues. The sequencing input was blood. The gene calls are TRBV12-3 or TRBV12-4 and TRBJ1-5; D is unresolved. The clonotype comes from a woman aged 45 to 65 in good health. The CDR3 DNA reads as TGTGCCAGCAGTCGGGTTGGCAATCAGCCCCAGCATTTT. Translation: CASSRVGNQPQHF.